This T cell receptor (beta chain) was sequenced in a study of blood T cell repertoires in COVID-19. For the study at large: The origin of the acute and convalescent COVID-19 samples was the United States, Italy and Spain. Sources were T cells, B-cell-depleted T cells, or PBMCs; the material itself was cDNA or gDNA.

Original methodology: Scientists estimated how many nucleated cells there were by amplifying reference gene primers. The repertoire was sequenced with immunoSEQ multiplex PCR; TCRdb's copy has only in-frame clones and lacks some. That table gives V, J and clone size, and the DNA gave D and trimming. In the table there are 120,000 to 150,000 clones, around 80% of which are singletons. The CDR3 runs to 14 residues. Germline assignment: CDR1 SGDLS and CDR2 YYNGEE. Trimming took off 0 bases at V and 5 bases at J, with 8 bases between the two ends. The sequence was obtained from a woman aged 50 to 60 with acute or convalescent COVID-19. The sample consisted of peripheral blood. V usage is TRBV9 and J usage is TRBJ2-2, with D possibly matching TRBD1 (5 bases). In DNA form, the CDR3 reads TGTGCCAGCAGCGTAGTAGGGGTTACCGGGGAGCTGTTTTTT. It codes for CASSVVGVTGELFF.